This TCR beta chain appears in the sequencing data of a study of blood T cells in healthy people across ages. Whole-study context: About one barcoded beta molecule per two T cells came from capture by template switching.

CDR1 is SGHRS, CDR2 YFSETQ, per germline. The V gene lost 0 bases and the J gene lost 3 bases, with 10 bases spanning the gap. This CDR3 spans 15 amino acids. A second PCR of roughly 7 to 11 cycles used a sample-barcoded 5' primer and a J-beta primer mix. Each CDR3 protein is one row after TCRdb ran MiXCR on the 5' RACE reads. Of 1.5 million to 2 million distinct CDR3 sequences listed, roughly 28% are singletons. The chain links TRBV5-1 to TRBJ1-5; no clear D gene. This receptor was identified in a woman aged 25 to 39 in good health. Sequenced material: blood. The CDR3 DNA is TGCGCCAGCAGCTTGGGGGGAGCACACAATCAGCCCCAGCATTTT. Translating it yields CASSLGGAHNQPQHF.